Listed below are T cell receptor beta chains from one sample, sequenced in a study of blood T cell repertoires in COVID-19. Assay used: immunoSEQ multiplex PCR; TCRdb lists only in-frame clones, some missing. The sample holds 150,000 to 200,000 clones, roughly 84% seen once. Sequenced input: peripheral blood. All receptors come from a woman aged 60 to 75 with acute or convalescent COVID-19. Each CDR3 is given with its conserved first and last residue. A D gene is named only where the DNA matches it firmly. For some rows the clone size is stated as once, few or many, or as a class when expanded; others skip it.

CDR3 protein: CASSQDRGVGGQYF
CDR3 DNA: TGCGCCAGCAGCCAAGATCGGGGGGTCGGGGGGCAGTACTTC
J gene: TRBJ2-7
D gene: TRBD2
V gene: TRBV4-3
clone size: .
CDR3 length: 14

CDR3 protein: CASGPNTGELFF
CDR3 DNA: TGTGCCAGCGGGCCAAACACCGGGGAGCTGTTTTTT
J gene: TRBJ2-2
D gene: .
V gene: TRBV5-5
clone size: .
CDR3 length: 12

CDR3 protein: CASSLGSDSNQPQHF
CDR3 DNA: TGTGCCAGCAGCTTAGGGAGTGATAGCAATCAGCCCCAGCATTTT
J gene: TRBJ1-5
D gene: .
V gene: TRBV7-2
clone size: .
CDR3 length: 15

CDR3 protein: CAWDLGGTRIYNEQFF
CDR3 DNA: TGTGCCTGGGACCTCGGGGGGACTAGGATATACAATGAGCAGTTCTTC
J gene: TRBJ2-1
D gene: TRBD2
V gene: TRBV30
clone size: .
CDR3 length: 16

CDR3 protein: CASSYPTESSYNEQFF
CDR3 DNA: TGTGCCAGCAGTTACCCCACTGAGAGCTCCTACAATGAGCAGTTCTTC
J gene: TRBJ2-1
D gene: .
V gene: TRBV6-6
clone size: .
CDR3 length: 16

CDR3 protein: CASSPGNGAGGTDTQYF
CDR3 DNA: TGTGCCAGCAGCCCAGGAAATGGAGCGGGGGGCACAGATACGCAGTATTTT
J gene: TRBJ2-3
D gene: TRBD2
V gene: TRBV7-9
clone size: .
CDR3 length: 17

CDR3 protein: CASSGQGALGYTF
CDR3 DNA: TGTGCCAGCAGTGGACAGGGGGCCCTCGGCTACACCTTC
J gene: TRBJ1-2
D gene: TRBD1
V gene: TRBV6-6
clone size: .
CDR3 length: 13

CDR3 protein: CASSSLLAEYTDTQYF
CDR3 DNA: TGCGCCAGCAGCTCCTTGCTAGCGGAATACACAGATACGCAGTATTTT
J gene: TRBJ2-3
D gene: TRBD2
V gene: TRBV5-1
clone size: .
CDR3 length: 16

CDR3 protein: CASSASGGSGDTQYF
CDR3 DNA: TGTGCCAGCAGTGCTAGCGGGGGGTCGGGTGATACGCAGTATTTT
J gene: TRBJ2-3
D gene: TRBD2
V gene: TRBV27
clone size: few
CDR3 length: 15

CDR3 protein: CASSLQGEVTEAFF
CDR3 DNA: TGTGCCAGCAGTCTACAGGGGGAGGTCACTGAAGCTTTCTTT
J gene: TRBJ1-1
D gene: TRBD1
V gene: TRBV6-2/TRBV6-3
clone size: .
CDR3 length: 14

CDR3 protein: CASSLVWRVGTEAFF
CDR3 DNA: TGTGCCAGCAGCTTAGTTTGGAGGGTGGGCACTGAAGCTTTCTTT
J gene: TRBJ1-1
D gene: .
V gene: TRBV7-2
clone size: .
CDR3 length: 15

CDR3 protein: CASSADRGSGNTIYF
CDR3 DNA: TGTGCCAGCAGCGCCGACAGGGGCTCTGGAAACACCATATATTTT
J gene: TRBJ1-3
D gene: TRBD1
V gene: TRBV5-4
clone size: .
CDR3 length: 15

CDR3 protein: CASSYPQRGALNEQFF
CDR3 DNA: TGTGCCAGCAGCTACCCCCAGCGGGGGGCCTTGAATGAGCAGTTCTTC
J gene: TRBJ2-1
D gene: TRBD2
V gene: TRBV7-2
clone size: once
CDR3 length: 16

CDR3 protein: CASSDGQRLGPPLHF
CDR3 DNA: TGTGCCAGCAGCGATGGACAGAGGCTTGGGCCACCCCTCCACTTT
J gene: TRBJ1-6
D gene: .
V gene: TRBV5-4
clone size: .
CDR3 length: 15

CDR3 protein: CSVYGTGSYGYTF
CDR3 DNA: TGCAGCGTTTACGGGACAGGGTCCTATGGCTACACCTTC
J gene: TRBJ1-2
D gene: TRBD1
V gene: TRBV29-1
clone size: .
CDR3 length: 13

CDR3 protein: CASSIAPVGARGYTF
CDR3 DNA: TGTGCCAGTAGTATAGCCCCCGTAGGGGCCAGGGGCTACACCTTC
J gene: TRBJ1-2
D gene: .
V gene: TRBV19
clone size: few
CDR3 length: 15

CDR3 protein: CASSYAGGNEKLFF
CDR3 DNA: TGTGCCAGCAGTTACGCGGGAGGTAATGAAAAACTGTTTTTT
J gene: TRBJ1-4
D gene: .
V gene: TRBV6-5
clone size: .
CDR3 length: 14

CDR3 protein: CAIGADNEKLFF
CDR3 DNA: TGTGCCATCGGCGCGGATAATGAAAAACTGTTTTTT
J gene: TRBJ1-4
D gene: .
V gene: TRBV10-3
clone size: .
CDR3 length: 12

CDR3 protein: CASSPVGGDNQPQHF
CDR3 DNA: TGTGCCAGCAGTCCGGTTGGGGGCGACAATCAGCCCCAGCATTTT
J gene: TRBJ1-5
D gene: .
V gene: TRBV9
clone size: .
CDR3 length: 15

CDR3 protein: CASRFPLGTSGTEAFF
CDR3 DNA: TGTGCCAGCAGGTTTCCCCTCGGGACATCGGGCACTGAAGCTTTCTTT
J gene: TRBJ1-1
D gene: .
V gene: TRBV28
clone size: .
CDR3 length: 16

CDR3 protein: CASSLGGLTEAFF
CDR3 DNA: TGTGCCAGCAGCTTAGGAGGTCTTACTGAAGCTTTCTTT
J gene: TRBJ1-1
D gene: .
V gene: TRBV11-3
clone size: .
CDR3 length: 13

CDR3 protein: CASSPWGETGELFF
CDR3 DNA: TGTGCCAGCAGCCCCTGGGGGGAAACCGGGGAGCTGTTTTTT
J gene: TRBJ2-2
D gene: .
V gene: TRBV6-5
clone size: few
CDR3 length: 14

CDR3 protein: CASSLLRNSYNEQFF
CDR3 DNA: TGTGCCAGCAGCTTGTTGCGGAACTCCTACAATGAGCAGTTCTTC
J gene: TRBJ2-1
D gene: .
V gene: TRBV5-4
clone size: .
CDR3 length: 15

CDR3 protein: CASSSAGGTTEAFF
CDR3 DNA: TGTGCCAGCAGCTCCGCGGGGGGGACCACTGAAGCTTTCTTT
J gene: TRBJ1-1
D gene: .
V gene: TRBV7-2
clone size: .
CDR3 length: 14

CDR3 protein: CASSLADGTNYGYTF
CDR3 DNA: TGCGCCAGCAGCTTGGCTGACGGGACTAACTATGGCTACACCTTC
J gene: TRBJ1-2
D gene: .
V gene: TRBV5-1
clone size: .
CDR3 length: 15

CDR3 protein: CASSQNSGGAVTQYF
CDR3 DNA: TGCGCCAGCAGCCAAAATAGCGGGGGGGCTGTTACGCAGTATTTT
J gene: TRBJ2-3
D gene: TRBD2
V gene: TRBV4-3
clone size: few
CDR3 length: 15

CDR3 protein: CASSSTRTDTQYF
CDR3 DNA: TGCGCCAGCAGCTCGACACGCACAGATACGCAGTATTTT
J gene: TRBJ2-3
D gene: .
V gene: TRBV5-1
clone size: .
CDR3 length: 13

CDR3 protein: CAISESGQVQETQYF
CDR3 DNA: TGTGCCATCAGTGAGTCTGGACAGGTCCAAGAGACCCAGTACTTC
J gene: TRBJ2-5
D gene: TRBD1
V gene: TRBV10-3
clone size: .
CDR3 length: 15

CDR3 protein: CASSLAEAGNEQYF
CDR3 DNA: TGTGCCAGCAGCTTGGCCGAGGCAGGGAACGAGCAGTACTTC
J gene: TRBJ2-7
D gene: .
V gene: TRBV5-5
clone size: .
CDR3 length: 14

CDR3 protein: CASSPRTGERDTQYF
CDR3 DNA: TGTGCCAGCAGCCCCCGGACAGGGGAGAGGGATACGCAGTATTTT
J gene: TRBJ2-3
D gene: TRBD1
V gene: TRBV5-8
clone size: .
CDR3 length: 15

CDR3 protein: CASSSTGTGNEKLFF
CDR3 DNA: TGTGCCAGCAGCTCTACCGGGACAGGGAACGAAAAACTGTTTTTT
J gene: TRBJ1-4
D gene: TRBD1
V gene: TRBV11-2
clone size: .
CDR3 length: 15

CDR3 protein: CASSNAGARAFF
CDR3 DNA: TGTGCCAGTAGTAACGCTGGTGCTAGAGCTTTCTTT
J gene: TRBJ1-1
D gene: .
V gene: TRBV19
clone size: .
CDR3 length: 12

CDR3 protein: CASSRDRETEAFF
CDR3 DNA: TGTGCCAGCAGCAGGGACAGGGAGACTGAAGCTTTCTTT
J gene: TRBJ1-1
D gene: TRBD1
V gene: TRBV7-8
clone size: .
CDR3 length: 13

CDR3 protein: CAWDQDKRGAFF
CDR3 DNA: TGTGCCTGGGATCAAGACAAACGTGGAGCTTTCTTT
J gene: TRBJ1-1
D gene: .
V gene: TRBV30
clone size: .
CDR3 length: 12

CDR3 protein: CSVEGRGLDNEQFF
CDR3 DNA: TGCAGCGTCGAAGGGCGGGGACTTGACAATGAGCAGTTCTTC
J gene: TRBJ2-1
D gene: .
V gene: TRBV29-1
clone size: .
CDR3 length: 14

CDR3 protein: CASSPAGGGAHEQFF
CDR3 DNA: TGTGCCAGCAGCCCAGCCGGCGGGGGGGCCCATGAGCAGTTCTTC
J gene: TRBJ2-1
D gene: TRBD2
V gene: TRBV7-2
clone size: .
CDR3 length: 15

CDR3 protein: CASSVWTGNTEAFF
CDR3 DNA: TGTGCCAGCAGCGTTTGGACAGGGAACACTGAAGCTTTCTTT
J gene: TRBJ1-1
D gene: TRBD1
V gene: TRBV9
clone size: .
CDR3 length: 14

CDR3 protein: CASSYDRFRTEAFF
CDR3 DNA: TGCGCCAGCAGCTATGACAGATTTAGAACTGAAGCTTTCTTT
J gene: TRBJ1-1
D gene: .
V gene: TRBV4-3
clone size: .
CDR3 length: 14

CDR3 protein: CASSPGQRQGKKGELFF
CDR3 DNA: TGCGCCAGCAGCCCGGGACAGCGACAAGGAAAGAAAGGGGAGCTGTTTTTT
J gene: TRBJ2-2
D gene: TRBD1
V gene: TRBV4-1
clone size: once
CDR3 length: 17

CDR3 protein: CASSPTSGGALPKTQYF
CDR3 DNA: TGTGCCAGCAGCCCCACTAGCGGGGGGGCCCTTCCTAAAACGCAGTATTTT
J gene: TRBJ2-3
D gene: TRBD2
V gene: TRBV7-2
clone size: .
CDR3 length: 17

CDR3 protein: CASSRGPGQNYGYTF
CDR3 DNA: TGTGCCAGCAGTCGGGGGCCGGGACAGAACTATGGCTACACCTTC
J gene: TRBJ1-2
D gene: TRBD1
V gene: TRBV6-4
clone size: .
CDR3 length: 15

CDR3 protein: CAWSVPGRTGTNQPQHF
CDR3 DNA: TGTGCCTGGAGTGTACCGGGGCGGACAGGGACCAATCAGCCCCAGCATTTT
J gene: TRBJ1-5
D gene: TRBD1
V gene: TRBV30
clone size: .
CDR3 length: 17

CDR3 protein: CASSLVRPTGGGGYTF
CDR3 DNA: TGTGCCAGCAGCTTAGTGCGTCCCACAGGGGGTGGCGGCTACACCTTC
J gene: TRBJ1-2
D gene: TRBD1
V gene: TRBV7-9
clone size: .
CDR3 length: 16

CDR3 protein: CASSIGRTGVNSPLHF
CDR3 DNA: TGTGCCAGTAGTATAGGACGGACAGGGGTCAATTCACCCCTCCACTTT
J gene: TRBJ1-6
D gene: TRBD1
V gene: TRBV19
clone size: .
CDR3 length: 16

CDR3 protein: CASSPSPGMNTEAFF
CDR3 DNA: TGTGCCAGCAGCCCTTCCCCAGGGATGAACACTGAAGCTTTCTTT
J gene: TRBJ1-1
D gene: .
V gene: TRBV28
clone size: .
CDR3 length: 15